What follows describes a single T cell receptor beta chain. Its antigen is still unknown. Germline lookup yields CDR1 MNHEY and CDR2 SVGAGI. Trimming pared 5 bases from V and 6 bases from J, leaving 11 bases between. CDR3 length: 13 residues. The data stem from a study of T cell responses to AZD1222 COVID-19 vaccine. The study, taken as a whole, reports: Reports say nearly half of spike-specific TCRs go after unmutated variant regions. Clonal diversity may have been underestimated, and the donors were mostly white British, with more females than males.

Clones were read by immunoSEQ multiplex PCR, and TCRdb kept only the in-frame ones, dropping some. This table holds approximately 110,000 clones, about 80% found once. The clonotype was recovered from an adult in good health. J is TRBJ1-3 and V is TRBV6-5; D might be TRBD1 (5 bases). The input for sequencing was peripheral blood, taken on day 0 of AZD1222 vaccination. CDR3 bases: TGTGCCAGCAGTCAGGGAAGCGAAAACACCATATATTTT. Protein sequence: CASSQGSENTIYF.